Listed below are T cell receptor beta chains from one sample, sequenced in a study of cytomegalovirus exposure and HLA in healthy donors. Assay used: immunoSEQ multiplex PCR; TCRdb lists only in-frame clones, some missing. Of 300,000 or so clones detected, 88% appear once; the ten largest clones hold around 1%. The material sequenced was PBMCs. The source of these receptors is a man aged 25 to 45 in good health and CMV-seronegative. The CDR3 runs from the conserved cysteine through the conserved F or W. A D gene is named only where the DNA matches it firmly. Clone size is stated in some rows and not others, as once, few, many or a class when expanded.

>TRBD2|TRBJ2-1|.|TRBV7-9
TGTGCCAGCTTAGGCGGGGGGGTACTTGCCTACAATGAGCAGTTCTTC
CASLGGGVLAYNEQFF
>TRBD1|TRBJ1-3|.|TRBV29-1
TGCAGCGTTGAAGGGACAGGAAGCTCTGGAAACACCATATATTTT
CSVEGTGSSGNTIYF
>.|TRBJ2-7|.|TRBV7-8
TGTGCCAGCAGCTTATCAGGGTACGAGCAGTACTTC
CASSLSGYEQYF
>.|TRBJ1-1|.|TRBV9
TGTGCCAGCAGCCCGATAGGGGCCACTGAAGCTTTCTTT
CASSPIGATEAFF
>.|TRBJ1-4|.|TRBV7-2
TGTGCCAGCAGCTCAAGGTACAGGGCAACTAATGAAAAACTGTTTTTT
CASSSRYRATNEKLFF
>.|TRBJ1-1|.|TRBV6-1
TGTGCCAGCAGTGGAAACCCGTCCGGGACACCAGGGGCTTTCTTT
CASSGNPSGTPGAFF
>.|TRBJ1-3|.|TRBV6-5
TGTGCCAGCAGTTCCCATCAGGGATCTGGAAACACCATATATTTT
CASSSHQGSGNTIYF
>.|TRBJ2-5|.|TRBV5-1
TGCGCCAGCAGCTTGGAAGGCGGGCGAGAGACCCAGTACTTC
CASSLEGGRETQYF
>.|TRBJ2-1|.|TRBV14
TGTGCCAGCAGCACTCTCAAGGGGATCAGCTCCTACAATGAGCAGTTCTTC
CASSTLKGISSYNEQFF
>.|TRBJ2-3|.|TRBV9
TGTGCCAGCAGCGTAAGGGGGTGGGGCCCAGATACGCAGTATTTT
CASSVRGWGPDTQYF
>TRBD1|TRBJ2-1|.|TRBV9
TGTGCCAGCAGCGGGTGGGACAGACAAGGGGATGAGCAGTTCTTC
CASSGWDRQGDEQFF
>TRBD1|TRBJ1-2|.|TRBV6-5
TGTGCCAGCAGTTTCGGGAGGGGACAGAGTGAGGGCTACACCTTC
CASSFGRGQSEGYTF
>TRBD1|TRBJ1-1|few|TRBV5-1
TGCGCCAGCAGCACCGGGACAGTTGAAGCTTTCTTT
CASSTGTVEAFF
>TRBD2|TRBJ2-3|.|TRBV27
TGTGCCAGCAGTCCCAAGCGGGGGGGCCGTCCTGACCCAGATACGCAGTATTTT
CASSPKRGGRPDPDTQYF
>.|TRBJ1-1|.|TRBV5-5
TGTGCCAGCAGCACATTGGACAGGAACACTGAAGCTTTCTTT
CASSTLDRNTEAFF
>.|TRBJ2-7|once|TRBV6-5
TGTGCCAGCAGTTACTCATCGCGGGGCGGGACCTACGAGCAGTACTTC
CASSYSSRGGTYEQYF
>TRBD2|TRBJ2-1|.|TRBV28
TGTGCCAGCAGTCCCCAGCTGCCTAGCGGAGAGCAGTTCTTC
CASSPQLPSGEQFF
>.|TRBJ2-7|.|TRBV4-2
TGTGCCAGCAGCCAAGATTTGTCAGGGTACTACGAGCAGTACTTC
CASSQDLSGYYEQYF
>.|TRBJ2-1|once|TRBV5-1
TGCGCCAGCAGCTTGGAGGCGGGACCCTCGAATGAGCAGTTCTTC
CASSLEAGPSNEQFF
>TRBD1|TRBJ2-7|.|TRBV18
TGTGCCAGCTCACCACTGGGACAGGGGCGGAGCGAGCAGTACTTC
CASSPLGQGRSEQYF
>.|TRBJ2-5|.|TRBV30
TGTGCCTGGAGTGTGCAGCAAGAGACCCAGTACTTC
CAWSVQQETQYF
>.|TRBJ1-2|.|TRBV5-4
TGTGCCAGCAGCGGTCTCGGTTTGGACAGAGAGATTAACTATGGCTACACCTTC
CASSGLGLDREINYGYTF
>TRBD1|TRBJ2-7|.|TRBV5-1
TGCGCCAGCAGCTTGGACGACAGCACAGGGGGGTACTTC
CASSLDDSTGGYF
>TRBD2|TRBJ2-1|.|TRBV9
TGTGCCAGCAGCCGAGAGCGGGGGGTCTACAATGAGCAGTTCTTC
CASSRERGVYNEQFF
>TRBD2|TRBJ2-1|.|TRBV29-1
TGCAGCGTTGAAGGGGGACTAGCGGGGGGTTTTATGAGGGATGAGCAGTTCTTC
CSVEGGLAGGFMRDEQFF
>.|TRBJ1-1|.|TRBV2
TGTGCCAGCAGTATAAGTTCACAGTTGAACACTGAAGCTTTCTTT
CASSISSQLNTEAFF
>TRBD2|TRBJ2-1|.|TRBV19
TGTGCCAGTGGACTAGCGGGGGGATCCTACAATGAGCAGTTCTTC
CASGLAGGSYNEQFF
>TRBD2|TRBJ2-1|once|TRBV7-2
TGTGCCAGCAGCTTCCGTAGCTCGGCGGGGGGGCGGTCGGATGAGCAGTTCTTC
CASSFRSSAGGRSDEQFF
>.|TRBJ2-7|.|TRBV19
TGTGCCAGTAGTATAGATCTATTAGGGGCCTACGAGCAGTACTTC
CASSIDLLGAYEQYF
>.|TRBJ1-2|.|TRBV5-6
TGTGCCAGCAGCTTGAGTGGGCGTCGTCTCTTAACTTATGGCTACACCTTC
CASSLSGRRLLTYGYTF
>.|TRBJ2-5|.|TRBV11-2
TGTGCCAGCAGCTTTGGGTGGGGCAGCCAAGAGACCCAGTACTTC
CASSFGWGSQETQYF
>.|TRBJ1-1|.|TRBV11-2
TGTGCCAGCAGCCACATTACTGAAGCTTTCTTT
CASSHITEAFF
>TRBD2|TRBJ2-1|.|TRBV4-3
TGCGCCAGCAGCCAAGATGGGGACTATAAGCGGGGGGGCAATGAGCAGTTCTTC
CASSQDGDYKRGGNEQFF
>.|TRBJ2-7|.|TRBV5-6
TGTGCCAGCAGCTTGGACGAGGTCACCGGGAACGAGCAGTACTTC
CASSLDEVTGNEQYF
>TRBD1|TRBJ2-5|.|TRBV5-1
TGCGCCAGCAGCTTCCGCGCCGGACAGGGCGGGGAGACCCAGTACTTC
CASSFRAGQGGETQYF
>.|TRBJ2-5|once|TRBV5-1
TGCGCCAGCAGCTTGGAGGGCAGGGGTATAGAGACCCAGTACTTC
CASSLEGRGIETQYF
>TRBD1|TRBJ2-7|.|TRBV5-4
TGTGCCAGCAGCATACGCGGACAGGGGGCGTCTCACGAGCAGTACTTC
CASSIRGQGASHEQYF
>.|TRBJ2-1|.|TRBV15
TGTGCCACCAACACGGGTTTCTACAATGAGCAGTTCTTC
CATNTGFYNEQFF
>.|TRBJ2-5|.|TRBV7-6
TGTGCCAGCAGCTTAGGTGGCAGGGAAGAGACCCAGTACTTC
CASSLGGREETQYF
>.|TRBJ1-1|.|TRBV5-1
TGCGCCAGCAGCTTGTTTGCGGGGCAAACTGAAGCTTTCTTT
CASSLFAGQTEAFF
>TRBD1|TRBJ2-1|few|TRBV5-5
TGTGCCAGCAGCCCCAAAACTGGACAGGGAGGCAATGAGCAGTTCTTC
CASSPKTGQGGNEQFF
>.|TRBJ2-3|.|TRBV4-1
TGCGCCAGCAGCCAGTGGGGCCCCGTGGATACGCAGTATTTT
CASSQWGPVDTQYF
>TRBD1|TRBJ1-2|.|TRBV15
TGTGCCACCAGCAGAGAACAGGGGGCGGCCTATGGCTACACCTTC
CATSREQGAAYGYTF
>.|TRBJ1-2|.|TRBV15
TGTGCCACCAGCAGTGACGGACAGCTCTATGGCTACACCTTC
CATSSDGQLYGYTF
>TRBD1|TRBJ1-2|.|TRBV19
TGTGCCATAGGACAGGGTAGAGGCTACACCTTC
CAIGQGRGYTF
>.|TRBJ1-5|once|TRBV30
TGTGCCTGGAGTTCCCCCGGCAATCAGCCCCAGCATTTT
CAWSSPGNQPQHF
>TRBD1|TRBJ1-2|.|TRBV4-3
TGCGCCAGCAGCCAGGGGCTGGGACAGGGAGGAGGCTACACCTTC
CASSQGLGQGGGYTF
>TRBD1|TRBJ1-4|.|TRBV5-8
TGTGCCAGCAGCCGCCGGGGACAGGCGACTAATGAAAAACTGTTTTTT
CASSRRGQATNEKLFF
>.|TRBJ1-2|.|TRBV7-2
TGTGCCAGCAGCTTAGTAGGTGCCAGAGGGCCCTATGGCTACACCTTC
CASSLVGARGPYGYTF
>TRBD2|TRBJ2-7|.|TRBV27
TGTGCCAGCAGGTTTACTAGCGGGGCTGAGGAGCAGTACTTC
CASRFTSGAEEQYF
>.|TRBJ1-3|.|TRBV4-1
TGCGCCAGCAGCCCAACCTCGCGGAGCCGGGGCTCTGGAAACACCATATATTTT
CASSPTSRSRGSGNTIYF
>.|TRBJ1-6|.|TRBV27
TGTGCCAGCAGTCAGGTGGGGGCCGACTATAATTCACCCCTCCACTTT
CASSQVGADYNSPLHF
>TRBD1|TRBJ2-2|few|TRBV4-2
TGTGCCAGCAGCCCATTACGGGACAGCAACACCGGGGAGCTGTTTTTT
CASSPLRDSNTGELFF
>.|TRBJ1-2|.|TRBV10-3
TGTGCCATCAGTTCCGCCGGAGGCTATGGCTACACCTTC
CAISSAGGYGYTF
>TRBD1|TRBJ2-7|.|TRBV11-2
TGTGCCAGCAGCGAGGACAGGTCCTACGAGCAGTACTTC
CASSEDRSYEQYF
>TRBD1|TRBJ1-1|.|TRBV2
TGTGCCAGCAGGGACAGGGTTAACACTGAAGCTTTCTTT
CASRDRVNTEAFF